A selection of T cell receptor beta chains follows, all from one sample in a study of cytomegalovirus exposure and HLA in healthy donors. The data were produced by immunoSEQ multiplex PCR, yet TCRdb's version contains in-frame clones alone and is incomplete. This sample carries about 65,000 clones, approximately 96% of them seen once, and the ten largest clones take approximately 4.5%. Specimen: PBMCs. The origin of the receptors is a man aged 18 to 30 in good health and CMV-seropositive. CDR3s include the opening cysteine and the closing phenylalanine or tryptophan.

j_call,v_call,cdr3_aa
TRBJ2-7,TRBV5-1,CASGFADRSYEQYF
TRBJ1-1,TRBV29-1,CSVDSVLDTEAFF
TRBJ2-3,TRBV19,CASSIAGLADTQYF
TRBJ1-6,TRBV11-3,CASSSGVESPLHF
TRBJ1-2,TRBV27,CASSLSLTGAGGYTF
TRBJ1-2,TRBV7-8,CASSFGGQATVNYGYTF
TRBJ1-4,TRBV6-5,CASSRSTGNDEKLFF
TRBJ2-1,TRBV19,CASSIASTSGSYEQFF
TRBJ1-1,TRBV7-2,CASSLGGRPANTEAFF
TRBJ2-1,TRBV5-1,CASSKGLAGHNEQFF
TRBJ2-2,TRBV18,CASSQRIWADSDGELFF
TRBJ2-7,TRBV19,CASSIGLGLYEQYF
TRBJ2-7,TRBV7-9,CASSPPPGLDVGKSYEQYF
TRBJ2-7,TRBV6-5,CASSYSGDRGSYEQYF
TRBJ2-1,TRBV18,CASSLAGDYNEQFF
TRBJ2-3,TRBV28,CASRILAGADTQYF
TRBJ1-1,TRBV27,CASQTSGGTEAFF
TRBJ2-7,TRBV30,CAWSAPRGLVIEQYF
TRBJ1-1,TRBV30,CAWRPGVNTEAFF
TRBJ1-1,TRBV6-6,CASSYSRGQLIEAFF
TRBJ2-1,TRBV7-6,CASSLNGREVPNEQFF
TRBJ1-2,TRBV28,CASSLTGPYGYTF
TRBJ1-2,TRBV29-1,CSAEAPGTLYGYTF
TRBJ1-4,TRBV11-3,CASSLIGSLNEKLFF
TRBJ2-3,TRBV10-3,CAISDRGSGGDTQYF
TRBJ1-2,TRBV7-2,CASSLGQGYGYTF
TRBJ2-7,TRBV30,CAWSAFRTSGRAYEQYF
TRBJ2-2,TRBV7-9,CASSHGSTGELFF
TRBJ1-2,TRBV4-2,CASSRGTEGYTF
TRBJ2-7,TRBV27,CASSEGQGDYEQYF
TRBJ1-2,TRBV18,CASSPGDDHYGYTF
TRBJ1-5,TRBV6-1,CASSEHGQAGGQPQHF
TRBJ2-1,TRBV4-1,CASSQGQGGHEQFF
TRBJ2-2,TRBV7-8,CASSSWRDPVSGELFF
TRBJ2-1,TRBV9,CASSLRGWGGNEQFF
TRBJ1-1,TRBV9,CASSVGRVTEAFF
TRBJ2-7,TRBV7-8,CASSPSTSGRGEQYF